Listed here are 23 T cell receptor beta chains from one sample, sequenced in a study of technical replicates of blood from a few donors. Data came from immunoSEQ multiplex PCR; TCRdb stores just in-frame clones and leaves some out. The repertoire consists of approximately 15,000 clones, with 84% occurring once and the leading ten covering about 11%. The specimen sequenced was PBMCs. The receptors here all came from a human donor in good health.

The V call is TRBV11-2, the J call TRBJ1-1; 10 nucleotides line up with TRBD1. CDR3 size: 14 residues. CDR1 SGHAT and CDR2 FQNNGV come from the germline V gene. The junction had 2 bases not matched to a gene; V was cut back by 4 bases and J by 3 bases. The CDR3 reads CASSYGQGDTEAFF. In DNA form, the CDR3 reads TGTGCCAGCAGCTACGGACAGGGGGACACTGAAGCTTTCTTT.

This clone was counted a few times. This chain connects TRBV28 to TRBJ2-7; TRBD2 matches 7 bases. The V gene end was trimmed by 7 bases and the J gene end by 2 bases; junction bases not matched to a gene: 11. The CDR3 totals 15 residues. The germline CDR1 and CDR2 sequences are MDHEN and SYDVKM. DNA of the CDR3: TGTGCCAGCACTACGGCGGCGGGAGTCGCCTACGAGCAGTACTTC. This sequence encodes CASTTAAGVAYEQYF.

V gene TRBV7-2 combines with J gene TRBJ2-7, with TRBD2 matching 7 bases. V was pared by 1 base and J by 2 bases, with 8 bases of the junction left unmatched. Germline loops: CDR1 SGHTA, CDR2 FQGNSA. CDR3 length: 16 residues. Written as DNA, the CDR3 is TGTGCCAGCAGCTTAGTGGGCCTAGCGGCTACCTACGAGCAGTACTTC. The encoded protein is CASSLVGLAATYEQYF.

This clone appeared once. The chain joins TRBV27 to TRBJ1-3; possible D gene TRBD1, 5 bases. V lost 2 bases and J lost 0, with 20 bases in between. This CDR3 spans 19 amino acids. The V gene's germline CDR1 is MNHEY and CDR2 SMNVEV (reference sequence). CDR3 loop: CASSLGGYLGWSSGNTIYF. The CDR3 DNA follows: TGTGCCAGCAGTTTAGGGGGGTATCTAGGGTGGAGCTCTGGAAACACCATATATTTT.

The chain couples TRBV7-9 to TRBJ2-7; D is possibly TRBD2 (6 bases). CDR3 length equals 14 residues. V was shortened by 5 bases and J by 6 bases, with 17 bases between the two germline ends. CDR1 is SEHNR and CDR2 is FQNEAQ in the germline V gene (reference sequence). Written as DNA, the CDR3 is TGTGCCAGCAGCAGTAGCGGAACCGGGGGCGAGCAGTACTTC. Encoded protein: CASSSSGTGGEQYF.

The sample holds a few counts of this clone. The rearrangement joins TRBV7-7 to TRBJ2-7; 8 bases match TRBD2. Germline V gene data show CDR1 as SSHAT and CDR2 as FNYEAQ (reference sequence). The J segment lost 2 bases and the V segment lost 0 bases, leaving 3 bases of the junction unmatched. The CDR3 is 15 residues long. The CDR3, as DNA: TGTGCCAGCAGCTTAGCTAGCGGGGCCGCCTACGAGCAGTACTTC. Translation gives CASSLASGAAYEQYF.

The CDR3 DNA reads as TGTGCCAGCAGCTTGTGGCGTTCGGGGTACAATGAGCAGTTCTTC. Protein product: CASSLWRSGYNEQFF. V usage is TRBV5-4 and J usage is TRBJ2-1, with TRBD2 as a possible D gene (5 bases). Looked up from germline, CDR1 is SGHNT and CDR2 is YYREEE (reference sequence). V shed 1 base and J shed 4 bases, with 12 bases lying between them. The CDR3 is 15 amino acids. Full variable domain (rest looked up from reference TRBV5-4 and TRBJ2-1): ETGVTQSPTHLIKTRGQQVTLRCSSQSGHNTVSWYQQALGQGPQFIFQYYREEENGRGNFPPRFSGLQFPNYSSELNVNALELDDSALYLCASSLWRSGYNEQFFGPGTRLTVL.

This clone was counted between two and nine times. The chain has TRBV4-1 and TRBJ1-5, with D perhaps TRBD1 (5 bases). The V end was cut by 0 bases, the J end by 5 bases, with 8 bases between. The CDR3 consists of 14 residues. The germline V gene has CDR1 MGHRA and CDR2 YSYEKL. The CDR3 sequence: CASSQDQGDQPQHF. The CDR3, as DNA: TGCGCCAGCAGCCAAGATCAAGGGGATCAGCCCCAGCATTTT.

The chain is built from TRBV11-3 and TRBJ2-1; D is unclear. This CDR3 contains 16 residues. Germline V gene lookup returns CDR1 SGHNT and CDR2 YENEEA. Trimming cost V 5 bases and J 8 bases, with 22 bases left between them. CDR3 nucleotide sequence: TGTGCCAGCAGCCTAAGTTTTTTTACTGACATGGATGAGCAGTTCTTC. Encoded protein: CASSLSFFTDMDEQFF.

This CDR3 reads CASSEGQGARETQYF. The CDR3 DNA follows: TGTGCCAGCAGTGAAGGACAGGGGGCGCGTGAGACCCAGTACTTC. The chain recombines TRBV25-1 with TRBJ2-5; 11 nucleotides agree with TRBD1. J gave up 5 bases and V 2 bases, and 4 bases lay outside the gene matches. The CDR3 extends over 15 amino acids. Germline CDR1 is MGHDK and CDR2 is SYGVNS.

V and J are TRBV18 and TRBJ1-1, with 11 bases fitting TRBD1. The CDR3 loop spans 15 amino acids. Germline V gene sequence: CDR1 KGHSH, CDR2 LQKENI. The V segment lost 2 bases and the J segment 4 bases; nucleotides outside the gene matches: 3. The chain's CDR3 is CASSPGQGASTEAFF. CDR3 DNA: TGTGCCAGCTCACCAGGACAGGGGGCGAGCACTGAAGCTTTCTTT.

Points on this clone: The sample has other DNA sequences that encode this CDR3 too. The genes are TRBV30 and TRBJ1-3; maybe TRBD1 (5 bases). This CDR3 has 11 residues. Germline loops: CDR1 GTSNPN, CDR2 SVGIG (reference sequence). Trimming took off 8 bases at V and 4 bases at J, with 9 bases between the two ends. CDR3 nucleotides: TGTGCCGGGACGAGGGGAAACACCATATATTTT. Translated: CAGTRGNTIYF.

The chain is built from TRBV4-2 and TRBJ2-7, with 13 bases aligning to TRBD2. The junction had 5 bases not matched to a gene; V was cut back by 3 bases and J by 6 bases. This CDR3 spans 15 amino acids. Per the germline V gene, CDR1 is LGHNA and CDR2 is YNFKEQ. Written as DNA, the CDR3 is TGTGCCAGCAGCCAGGGATGGACTAGCGGGAGCGAGCAGTACTTC. Amino acids: CASSQGWTSGSEQYF.

The chain recombines TRBV27 with TRBJ2-3, with D possibly being TRBD1 (5 bases). The CDR3 spans 15 residues. CDR1 is MNHEY, CDR2 SMNVEV, per germline (reference sequence). Trimming pared 7 bases from V and 2 bases from J, leaving 16 bases between. Written as DNA, the CDR3 is TGTGCCAGCACCCCAGGGTATAGCCCCACAGATACGCAGTATTTT. Protein sequence: CASTPGYSPTDTQYF.

The CDR3 DNA follows: TGTGCCTCCCGGACAGCGGGGATAGCTTCTGGGGCCAACGTCCTGACTTTC. Amino acid sequence: CASRTAGIASGANVLTF. This chain joins TRBV30 and TRBJ2-6; D may be TRBD2 (7 bases). With 7 bases removed from V and 1 base from J, the gap between germline ends came to 20 bases. CDR3 length: 17 residues. From germline, CDR1 is GTSNPN and CDR2 SVGIG (reference sequence).

CDR3 DNA sequence: TGTGCCAGCAGTTACGCCAGGGGGCAAGGAAACACCATATATTTT. This gives the protein CASSYARGQGNTIYF. The gene calls are TRBV6-5 and TRBJ1-3; 8 positions agree with TRBD1. Germline V gene sequence: CDR1 MNHEY, CDR2 SVGAGI. The V segment lost 2 bases and the J segment 4 bases; nucleotides outside the gene matches: 4. The length of the CDR3 is 15 residues.

The chain uses TRBV10-2 and TRBJ2-7; 12 bases map to TRBD1. The junction had 7 bases not matched to a gene; V was cut back by 3 bases and J by 4 bases. Germline CDR1 reads WSHSY; CDR2 reads SAAADI. The CDR3 totals 16 residues. The CDR3 sequence: CASSEWGTGGLYEQYF. The CDR3 nucleotides are TGCGCCAGCAGTGAATGGGGGACAGGGGGCTTGTACGAGCAGTACTTC.

The gene calls are TRBV13 and TRBJ2-2; 8 nucleotides match TRBD2. V gave up 2 bases and J gave up 5 bases; unmatched junction bases: 4. The CDR3 sequence is 15 residues long. CDR1 is PRHDT, CDR2 FYEKMQ, per germline (reference sequence). The CDR3 DNA follows: TGTGCCAGCAGCTTACCGGGACTAGAGACCGGGGAGCTGTTTTTT. Protein: CASSLPGLETGELFF.

The chain carries TRBV30 and TRBJ2-5; 7 bases line up with TRBD2. The length of the CDR3 is 13 residues. Germline V gene data show CDR1 as GTSNPN and CDR2 as SVGIG (reference sequence). CDR3 DNA sequence: TGTGCATTGGAGGGCGGGAGCGGACAGACCCAGTACTTC. This gives the protein CALEGGSGQTQYF.

V usage is TRBV4-1 and J usage is TRBJ2-7; possibly TRBD2 for D (5 bases). The germline V gene encodes CDR1 MGHRA and CDR2 YSYEKL. V shed 3 bases and J shed 3 bases, with 12 bases lying between them. The CDR3 has 14 residues. The CDR3 is CASSQDSGNYEQYF. DNA of the CDR3: TGCGCCAGCAGCCAGGATTCCGGGAACTACGAGCAGTACTTC.

The chain couples TRBV5-4 to TRBJ2-5; TRBD1 matches at 7 bases. CDR1 and CDR2 (germline): SGHNT, YYREEE (reference sequence). V lost 3 bases to trimming and J lost 6 bases; unmatched junction nucleotides: 5. The CDR3 has 13 amino acids. CDR3 loop: CASSSDRAKTQYF. In DNA form, the CDR3 reads TGTGCCAGCAGCTCTGACAGGGCCAAGACCCAGTACTTC.

This clone was picked up a small number of times. J is TRBJ1-1 and V is TRBV6-1; perhaps TRBD1 as D (5 bases). The CDR3 extends over 14 amino acids. Germline V CDR1 and CDR2: MNHNS, SASEGT. With 4 bases removed from V and 0 bases from J, the gap between germline ends came to 9 bases. The CDR3 region has the DNA TGTGCCAGCAGTGGACAGACGATGAACACTGAAGCTTTCTTT. As protein: CASSGQTMNTEAFF.

The chain uses TRBV18 and TRBJ2-4; no clear D. The CDR3 length is 13 residues. V lost 2 bases to trimming and J lost 3 bases, with 5 bases between them. Looked up from germline, CDR1 is KGHSH and CDR2 is LQKENI. Here the CDR3 DNA reads TGTGCCAGCTCACCAGAGGACAAAAACATTCAGTACTTC. Translated: CASSPEDKNIQYF.